One and the same sample provided the 4 T cell receptor beta chains below, sequenced in a study of Ad26.COV2.S vaccination and SARS-CoV-2 variants. TCRdb's table, derived via immunoSEQ multiplex PCR, lists solely in-frame clones and lacks some. The table shows around 300,000 clones, with 88% occurring only once. The treatment here: roughly 19 received Ad26.COV2.S at low or high dose, single or two shots; 5 received placebo; per-sample allocation not given. Sampling was performed 63 days after the first vaccine or placebo injection. Sequenced here: peripheral blood, sampled in a trial of Ad26.COV2.S vaccine versus placebo. These receptors were collected from a person between 18 and 60 years old who received the Ad26.COV2.S COVID-19 vaccine or a placebo.

CDR3 sequence reads: CASSQGGAGGTEAFF. The CDR3 coding sequence is TGTGCCAGCAGTCAAGGGGGCGCTGGAGGCACTGAAGCTTTCTTT. This chain connects TRBV28 to TRBJ1-1, with TRBD1 matching 7 bases. The ends lost 5 bases at V and 4 bases at J; junction bases unmatched: 10. This CDR3 spans 15 amino acids. CDR1 is MDHEN, CDR2 SYDVKM, per germline.

This chain uses TRBV18 with TRBJ1-5, with 7 bases identical to TRBD1. V lost 6 bases and J lost 2; bases outside the gene matches: 10. The CDR3 is 16 residues long. Germline CDR1 is KGHSH and CDR2 is LQKENI. The CDR3 here is CASSRQGSDGNQPQHF. The CDR3 DNA reads TGTGCCAGCTCTCGACAGGGATCAGACGGCAATCAGCCCCAGCATTTT.

The chain is built from TRBV4-1 and TRBJ1-5; no firm D call. Per germline, CDR1 MGHRA and CDR2 YSYEKL. Trimming removed 1 base at V and 7 bases at J, with 14 bases between. CDR3 length equals 15 residues. The CDR3 protein is CASSQVWGTGQPQHF. DNA for the CDR3: TGCGCCAGCAGCCAAGTTTGGGGAACGGGGCAGCCCCAGCATTTT.

The genes are TRBV6-4 and TRBJ2-2; weak D call: TRBD2 (6 bases). The V gene lost 4 bases and the J gene lost 0 bases, with 9 bases spanning the gap. The CDR3 loop spans 15 amino acids. Germline V gene data show CDR1 as MRHNA and CDR2 as SNTAGT. The CDR3 nucleotides read TGTGCCAGCAGTGCCTCTAGCGCGAACACCGGGGAGCTGTTTTTT. Its translation: CASSASSANTGELFF.